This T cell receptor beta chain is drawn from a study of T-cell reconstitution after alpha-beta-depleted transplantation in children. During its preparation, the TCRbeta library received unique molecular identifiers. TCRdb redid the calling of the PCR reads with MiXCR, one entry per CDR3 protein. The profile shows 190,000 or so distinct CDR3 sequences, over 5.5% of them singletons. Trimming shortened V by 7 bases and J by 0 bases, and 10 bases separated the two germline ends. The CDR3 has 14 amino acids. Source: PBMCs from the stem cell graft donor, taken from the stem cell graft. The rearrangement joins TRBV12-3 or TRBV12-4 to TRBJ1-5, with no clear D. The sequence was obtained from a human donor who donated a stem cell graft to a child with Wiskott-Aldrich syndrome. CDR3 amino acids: CASNKVYSNQPQHF. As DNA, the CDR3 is TGTGCCAGCAATAAAGTTTATAGCAATCAGCCCCAGCATTTT.